This T cell receptor beta chain was observed in a study of T cell repertoires in cytomegalovirus infection. As for the study in general: Indicated by public TCR beta signatures were CMV infection and matching HLA type.

TCRdb redid the calling of the reads with MiXCR, one entry per CDR3 protein. This repertoire shows about 450,000 distinct CDR3 sequences, roughly 31% found once; its top ten account for roughly an eighth. This clonotype was observed many times. A junction boundary mismatches the germline segment, possibly from a read error. CDR3 length: 13 amino acids. In germline, CDR1 is SSHAT, CDR2 FNYEAQ (reference sequence). The sequenced sample consisted of PBMCs. The gene calls are TRBV7-7 and TRBJ2-7, with D perhaps TRBD1 (6 bases). The sequence derives from a human donor in good health (CMV status not recorded). Some clones in this sample may be carry-over from other donors' samples. The CDR3 region has the DNA TGTGCTAGCAGTCCCACAGGGAGCTACGAGCAGTACTTC. It specifies CASSPTGSYEQYF. Complete variable domain (other parts from reference TRBV7-7 and TRBJ2-7): GAGVSQSPRYKVTKRGQDVTLRCDPISSHATLYWYQQALGQGPEFLTYFNYEAQPDKSGLPSDRFSAERPEGSISTLTIQRTEQRDSAMYRCASSPTGSYEQYFGPGTRLTVT.